A single sample is the source of the 17 T cell receptor beta chains below, sequenced in a study of cytomegalovirus exposure and HLA in healthy donors. Generated by immunoSEQ multiplex PCR, the TCRdb table keeps only in-frame clones and is missing some. The sample comprises roughly 200,000 clones, approximately 78% of which are singletons, and around 1.2% rests with the top ten. The sample was PBMCs. These receptors were obtained from a woman aged 25 to 39 in good health and CMV-seronegative.

The chain's CDR3 is CASSLGVQGATGELFF. In nucleotides, the CDR3 is TGTGCCAGCAGCTTAGGTGTACAGGGGGCGACCGGGGAGCTGTTTTTT. The chain is built from TRBV7-7 and TRBJ2-2; 9 bases agree with TRBD1. CDR1 is SSHAT, CDR2 FNYEAQ, per germline (reference sequence). V lost 1 base to trimming and J lost 5 bases; unmatched junction nucleotides: 5. The CDR3 runs 16 residues.

This clone was seen only a few times. The same CDR3 arises from other DNA sequences in this sample as well. J is TRBJ1-2 and V is TRBV25-1; D is possibly TRBD1 (6 bases). This CDR3 has 12 amino acids. Per the germline V gene, CDR1 is MGHDK and CDR2 is SYGVNS. The V end was cut by 2 bases, the J end by 8 bases, with 9 bases between. In DNA form, the CDR3 reads TGTGCCAGCAGTGAAGGGGGCAACGGCTACACCTTC. Encoded protein: CASSEGGNGYTF.

CDR3 sequence reads: CASSPRVGRRGDTQYF. CDR3 sequence (DNA): TGTGCCAGCAGCCCGCGCGTGGGGAGGCGTGGGGATACGCAGTATTTT. The chain uses TRBV11-2 and TRBJ2-3; maybe TRBD2 (6 bases). CDR1 and CDR2 from the germline V gene are SGHAT and FQNNGV. V was trimmed by 5 bases and J by 6 bases, leaving 21 bases between them. This CDR3 has 16 residues.

The rearrangement joins TRBV27 to TRBJ2-7, with D hard to call. With 6 bases removed from V and 2 bases from J, the gap between germline ends came to 11 bases. Germline V gives CDR1 MNHEY, CDR2 SMNVEV (reference sequence). The CDR3 is 13 residues long. The CDR3 sequence: CASSIGGAYEQYF. The CDR3 DNA sequence: TGTGCCAGCAGCATCGGCGGAGCCTACGAGCAGTACTTC.

V gene TRBV25-1 combines with J gene TRBJ2-7, with D perhaps matching TRBD2 (5 bases). With 3 bases removed from V and 3 bases from J, the gap between germline ends came to 12 bases. The CDR3 spans 14 residues. Germline V gene sequence: CDR1 MGHDK, CDR2 SYGVNS. The CDR3 sequence: CASSDTGSHYEQYF. The CDR3 DNA reads TGTGCCAGCAGTGATACGGGATCCCACTACGAGCAGTACTTC.

This clone was counted only a few times. V usage is TRBV5-6 and J usage is TRBJ1-1, with unresolved D. V was clipped by 4 bases and J by 5 bases, with 9 bases between them. The CDR3 covers 12 residues. Per germline, CDR1 SGHDT and CDR2 YYEEEE. The CDR3 region is CASSRARTEAFF. CDR3 in DNA: TGTGCCAGCAGCCGAGCCCGAACTGAAGCTTTCTTT.

The chain links TRBV27 to TRBJ2-7, with D unclear. Germline V gene sequence: CDR1 MNHEY, CDR2 SMNVEV (reference sequence). V lost 8 bases, J lost 7 bases, and 21 bases lay in between. The CDR3 is made up of 14 amino acids. For the CDR3, the DNA is TGTGCCAGCCGTCGAGGAGACCTTGGTTCGGAGCAGTACTTC. Amino acids: CASRRGDLGSEQYF.

The CDR3 here is CAWGTGPHQPQHF. The CDR3 region has the DNA TGTGCCTGGGGGACAGGGCCCCATCAGCCCCAGCATTTT. This rearrangement joins TRBV30 to TRBJ1-5; 9 positions match TRBD1. The V and J ends lost 5 bases and 5 bases, in that order; junction bases with no gene match: 4. The CDR3 contains 13 residues. Germline CDR1 is GTSNPN and CDR2 is SVGIG (reference sequence).

This sequence joins TRBV5-1 and TRBJ2-5; 7 bases align to TRBD1. V dropped 0 bases and J dropped 2; count of bases not matched to a gene: 7. Looked up from germline, CDR1 is SGHRS and CDR2 is YFSETQ. The CDR3 has 16 amino acids. CDR3 DNA sequence: TGCGCCAGCAGCTTGGAGGGGGCGCGAGGGCAAGAGACCCAGTACTTC. Protein product: CASSLEGARGQETQYF.

The CDR3 loop is CAWSTGRNTGELFF. The DNA of the CDR3 is TGTGCCTGGAGTACGGGAAGAAACACCGGGGAGCTGTTTTTT. The chain is built from TRBV30 and TRBJ2-2; TRBD2 might be the D (5 bases). The V and J ends lost 2 bases and 2 bases respectively, with 9 bases between them. The length of the CDR3 is 14 residues. The germline CDR1 and CDR2 sequences are GTSNPN and SVGIG (reference sequence).

The chain has TRBV15 and TRBJ2-7; D gene ambiguous. V lost 5 bases and J 10 bases, leaving 15 bases between the germline ends. The CDR3 contains 12 residues. Per germline, CDR1 LNHNV and CDR2 YYDKDF (reference sequence). The DNA for the CDR3 is TGTGCCACCAGCCTGAATACCGGTTTTCAGTACTTC. Its translation: CATSLNTGFQYF.

The V call is TRBV5-1, the J call TRBJ2-7; 12 positions agree with TRBD2. This CDR3 region has 17 residues. Unmatched junction bases numbered 14, after V lost 7 bases and J lost 3 bases. CDR1 SGHRS and CDR2 YFSETQ come from the germline V gene. The DNA for the CDR3 is TGCGCCAGCTCAATTATGCCTCTAGCGGGAGGGCTCTACGAGCAGTACTTC. This encodes CASSIMPLAGGLYEQYF.

The chain is built from TRBV11-3 and TRBJ2-7; TRBD1 matches at 8 bases. Germline CDR1 and CDR2: SGHNT and YENEEA. Trimming cost V 5 bases and J 5 bases; bases outside gene matches: 8. This CDR3 is 14 amino acids long. CDR3 DNA sequence: TGTGCCAGCAGCCTTCGACAGGGGACCCACGAGCAGTACTTC. Its translation is CASSLRQGTHEQYF.

This clone was counted a few times. The chain combines TRBV7-3 with TRBJ1-1; 8 bases map to TRBD1. V trimming: 5 bases; J trimming: 4 bases; junction bases outside the gene matches: 3. The V gene's germline CDR1 is SGHTA and CDR2 FQGTGA. The CDR3 is made up of 13 amino acids. In DNA form, the CDR3 reads TGTGCCAGCAGCCCCACAGGGGGCACTGAAGCTTTCTTT. Its translation: CASSPTGGTEAFF.

This clone was observed a few times. The chain recombines TRBV7-2 with TRBJ1-2, with TRBD1 matching over 7 bases. The germline V gene has CDR1 SGHTA and CDR2 FQGNSA. The V segment lost 5 bases and the J segment 1 base; nucleotides outside the gene matches: 4. The CDR3 consists of 14 residues. The CDR3 sequence: CASSRYRGNYGYTF. As DNA, the CDR3 is TGTGCCAGCAGCCGTTACAGGGGTAACTATGGCTACACCTTC.

This chain uses TRBV6-4 with TRBJ1-5, with TRBD1 matching 7 bases. Germline lookup yields CDR1 MRHNA and CDR2 SNTAGT. The length of the CDR3 is 18 residues. The ends lost 4 bases at V and 2 bases at J; junction bases unmatched: 14. CDR3 residues: CASSGRDDRVDGNQPQHF. CDR3 DNA sequence: TGTGCCAGCAGTGGCAGGGACGACAGGGTAGATGGCAATCAGCCCCAGCATTTT.

This chain links TRBV5-1 with TRBJ2-3; D gene ambiguous. This CDR3 has 13 amino acids. CDR1 and CDR2 from the germline V gene are SGHRS and YFSETQ. With 0 bases removed from V and 5 bases from J, the gap between germline ends came to 7 bases. The CDR3 here is CASSLAIRDTQYF. CDR3 DNA sequence: TGCGCCAGCAGCTTGGCTATTAGAGATACGCAGTATTTT.